This T cell receptor (beta chain) was retrieved from a study of metastatic and nonmetastatic thyroid tumors. Study-wide context: Malignant thyroid and benign thyroid patients provided blood and tumor or nodule tissue whose repertoires were compared.

The CDR3 loop spans 12 amino acids. Germline CDR1 is SGHTA and CDR2 is FQGTGA. V gave up 5 bases and J gave up 6 bases; unmatched junction bases: 2. Each patient came to thyroid surgery without any prior treatment (of any kind). TCRdb re-called the PCR reads with MiXCR. The sample contains 7,500 to 10,000 clones, roughly 36% of which appear only once. This clone was counted a few times. The specimen was tumor tissue. This sequence joins TRBV7-3 and TRBJ2-7; 9 bases are shared with TRBD1. The clonotype originates from a female donor with papillary thyroid cancer or a benign thyroid nodule (not recorded which). Some clones in this sample may be carry-over from other donors' samples. CDR3 bases: TGTGCCAGCAGCGCGACAGGGGGCGAGCAGTACTTC. Residues: CASSATGGEQYF.